This TCR beta chain was sequenced during a study of blood T cells in healthy people across ages. The donors, all healthy, were Caucasians living in Russia, aged roughly 6 to 100. Each sample gave at least 6.5 million isolated PBMCs. This clonotype was detected only a few times. Its antigen remains unknown. With a J-beta primer mix and a sample-barcoded 5' primer, a second PCR ran roughly 6 to 11 cycles. Via MiXCR, TCRdb re-called the 5' RACE reads, giving one row per CDR3 protein. The sample has roughly 1,700,000 distinct CDR3 sequences, approximately 30% seen once; the top ten hold about 8%. Points from the study as a whole: The CMV status of each donor remained undetermined, and this could have confounded shifts in expanded clonotypes.

This CDR3 comprises 15 residues. V was clipped by 6 bases and J by 5 bases; unmatched bases: 8. The TCR comes from a woman in her thirties in good health. The chain couples TRBV12-3 or TRBV12-4 to TRBJ2-1, with 9 bases lining up with TRBD2. Material: blood. CDR3 residues: CASSRLAGQNNEQFF. CDR3 coding DNA: TGTGCCAGCAGCCGCCTAGCGGGGCAGAACAATGAGCAGTTCTTC.